This T cell receptor (beta chain) was retrieved from a study of blood T cell repertoires in COVID-19. Study in general: Collection of acute and convalescent COVID-19 samples took place in the United States, Italy and Spain.

The V gene's germline CDR1 is MNHEY and CDR2 SVGAGI. The V and J ends lost 8 bases and 1 base, in that order; junction bases with no gene match: 8. There are 15 residues in the CDR3. As originally analysed: It was from reference gene primer amplification that nucleated cell counts were estimated. Repertoires were generated with immunoSEQ multiplex PCR, while TCRdb's copy carries only in-frame clones and drops some. The V and J calls and clone size come from that table; D and trimming were worked out from the DNA. The repertoire holds a few hundred thousand clones, around 92% seen once, with 1.5% to 2% in the top ten.

Sequenced sample: PBMCs or T cells enriched from blood (not recorded which). This sequence originates from a young woman who had recovered from COVID-19. The chain uses TRBV6-5 and TRBJ2-5; TRBD2 agrees at 9 bases. CDR3 sequence reads: CASGRLAEAQETQYF. CDR3 nucleotides: TGTGCCAGCGGTCGACTAGCGGAGGCCCAAGAGACCCAGTACTTC.